Presented here are 16 T cell receptor beta chains from one specimen sequenced in a study of monozygotic twins with inflammatory bowel disease. Reprocessing the 5' RACE reads, TCRdb reports a single entry for every CDR3 protein and omits DNA. Its table records roughly 160,000 distinct CDR3 sequences. The sequencing sample was made of blood. Receptors originate from a human donor with ulcerative colitis or Crohn's disease, or a healthy co-twin of an affected twin (not recorded which).

The V and J genes are TRBV27 and TRBJ2-7; TCRdb calls TRBD1, which cannot be checked without DNA. The CDR3 loop spans 13 amino acids. CDR1 is MNHEY, CDR2 SMNVEV, per germline (reference sequence). The CDR3 region is CASSLGGGDEQYF.

The CDR3 sequence is CASTSRGSSYEQYF. This sequence joins TRBV12-3 or TRBV12-4 and TRBJ2-7; the D call of TRBD1 rests on TCRdb alone, since no DNA is present to check it. The CDR3 totals 14 residues.

The chain recombines TRBV7-3 with TRBJ2-3. Germline V gene lookup returns CDR1 SGHTA and CDR2 FQGTGA. The CDR3 is 15 amino acids. The CDR3 region is CASSHGQPSTDTQYF.

The chain links TRBV10-2 to TRBJ2-6; with no DNA, the TCRdb D assignment of TRBD1 cannot be verified. Germline V lookup: CDR1 WSHSY, CDR2 SAAADI. This CDR3 comprises 17 residues. CDR3: CASSEIGGRAGANVLTF.

The rearrangement joins TRBV20-1 to TRBJ1-5; the TCRdb D gene call, TRBD1, has no DNA to confirm it. CDR1 is DFQATT and CDR2 is SNEGSKA in the germline V gene (reference sequence). CDR3 length equals 17 residues. The CDR3 is CSARRRQGSFNDQPQHF.

The genes are TRBV7-2 and TRBJ2-2; TCRdb's assignment of TRBD2 cannot be checked, as there is no DNA. Germline values: CDR1 SGHTA, CDR2 FQGNSA. CDR3 length: 16 amino acids. The CDR3 here is CASSPFTSGITGELFF.

The chain combines TRBV14 with TRBJ2-7; TCRdb outputs TRBD1, but without DNA this stays unchecked. The CDR3 covers 14 residues. Germline values: CDR1 SGHDN, CDR2 FVKESK. CDR3 amino acids: CASSPEHRAYEQYF. The whole variable domain, remainder taken from reference TRBV14 and TRBJ2-7, is EAGVTQFPSHSVIEKGQTVTLRCDPISGHDNLYWYRRVMGKEIKFLLHFVKESKQDESGMPNNRFLAERTGGTYSTLKVQPAELEDSGVYFCASSPEHRAYEQYFGPGTRLTVT.

The chain employs TRBV27 and TRBJ1-1; TCRdb returns TRBD1, unconfirmable since there is no DNA. The CDR3 spans 14 residues. Germline loops: CDR1 MNHEY, CDR2 SMNVEV (reference sequence). The CDR3 sequence is CASKNREKGTEAFF.

The chain is built from TRBV7-9 and TRBJ2-2; no DNA is available, so the TRBD1 call from TCRdb remains unchecked. There are 14 residues in the CDR3. Germline lookup yields CDR1 SEHNR and CDR2 FQNEAQ (reference sequence). CDR3 region: CASTPQGRTGELFF.

The genes are TRBV3-1 and TRBJ2-2. The CDR3 runs 15 residues. Per germline, CDR1 LGHDT and CDR2 YNNKEL (reference sequence). CDR3: CASSLAGANTGELFF.

The rearrangement joins TRBV6-2 or TRBV6-3 to TRBJ2-7; TCRdb reports TRBD2, a call that lacks DNA to check it against. This CDR3 spans 15 amino acids. Germline-derived CDR1 and CDR2 are MNHEY and SVGEGT. This CDR3 is CASSIRRLGTYEQYF.

CDR3 sequence: CASSQESRDTQYF. The chain recombines TRBV4-2 with TRBJ2-3. Germline loops: CDR1 LGHNA, CDR2 YNFKEQ. The length of the CDR3 is 13 residues.

This chain connects TRBV12-3 or TRBV12-4 to TRBJ2-1; TCRdb's assignment of TRBD1 cannot be checked, as there is no DNA. The CDR3 runs 13 residues. The chain's CDR3 is CASNRDSYNEQFF.

J is TRBJ2-3 and V is TRBV5-1. Germline CDR1 and CDR2: SGHRS and YFSETQ. The CDR3 extends over 15 amino acids. The CDR3 sequence: CASSLDWENTDTQYF.

The chain has TRBV7-2 and TRBJ2-3; TCRdb selects TRBD1, and the lack of DNA leaves this call unchecked. The germline gives CDR1 SGHTA, CDR2 FQGNSA. The length of the CDR3 is 14 residues. This CDR3 reads CASSLGTAAITQYF.

The chain recombines TRBV4-3 with TRBJ2-3; lacking DNA, the TRBD1 call made by TCRdb goes unchecked. This CDR3 region has 15 residues. The germline CDR1 and CDR2 sequences are LGHNA and YSLEER. CDR3 residues: CASSQGGVYTDTQYF.